This TCR beta chain originates from a study of blood T cell repertoires in COVID-19. There are 14 residues in the CDR3. CDR1 is ENHRY, CDR2 SYGVKD, per germline. V lost 5 bases and J lost 4; bases outside the gene matches: 3. Measured with immunoSEQ multiplex PCR; TCRdb has only the in-frame clones, and not every one. Here the sample spans about 380,000 clones, more than 85% being singletons. The sample was PBMCs or T cells enriched from blood (not recorded which). The source of this sequence is a woman between 25 and 40 years old who had recovered from COVID-19. This sequence joins TRBV10-3 and TRBJ1-3, with 9 bases identical to TRBD1. This CDR3 is CAISLGTGGNTIYF. The CDR3 DNA reads TGTGCCATCAGTCTGGGGACAGGGGGAAACACCATATATTTT.